This T cell receptor (beta chain) comes out of a study of T cell responses to AZD1222 COVID-19 vaccine. This table comes from immunoSEQ multiplex PCR, and its TCRdb copy is limited to in-frame clones, with some not included. Of about 150,000 clones listed, more than 85% are singletons. Germline-derived CDR1 and CDR2 are LGHNA and YSLEER. V shed 4 bases and J 7 bases; nucleotides not matched to a gene: 15. The CDR3 contains 19 residues. Whole-study findings and limits: Clonal diversity was possibly underestimated; the donors were predominantly white British and more often female. Baseline antibody screening turned up just a handful of seropositive AZD1222 recipients. Spike-specific TCR breadth and depth both grew after two AZD1222 doses.

Notes on this clone: Its matching antigen is unknown.

The sample in question was peripheral blood, obtained after recovery from COVID-19. The chain links TRBV4-3 to TRBJ2-1, with 14 bases matching TRBD2. The sequence was obtained from an adult who had recovered from COVID-19. CDR3 nucleotide sequence: TGCGCCAGCAGCCGAGTACTTTCCGGGACTAGCGGGGGAGGGAATGAGCAGTTCTTC. This translates into CASSRVLSGTSGGGNEQFF.